This TCR beta chain was sequenced during a study of early T cells in non-severe SARS-CoV-2 infection. Each CDR3 protein is one row after TCRdb ran MiXCR on the 5' RACE reads. This repertoire shows about 99,000 distinct CDR3 sequences, around 17% found once; its top ten account for roughly 1.3%. This clonotype was seen only a few times. CDR1 is SGHDN, CDR2 FVKESK, per germline. The V and J ends lost 0 bases and 4 bases, in that order; junction bases with no gene match: 4. The CDR3 is 15 amino acids. The chain recombines TRBV14 with TRBJ1-2; 8 bases line up with TRBD1. The sequence came from an adult who was a healthcare worker with PCR-confirmed SARS-CoV-2 infection or an uninfected control (not recorded which). The sequencing sample was made of whole blood. The CDR3 here is CASSQDGQGGYGYTF. CDR3 in DNA: TGTGCCAGCAGCCAAGACGGACAGGGCGGCTATGGCTACACCTTC.